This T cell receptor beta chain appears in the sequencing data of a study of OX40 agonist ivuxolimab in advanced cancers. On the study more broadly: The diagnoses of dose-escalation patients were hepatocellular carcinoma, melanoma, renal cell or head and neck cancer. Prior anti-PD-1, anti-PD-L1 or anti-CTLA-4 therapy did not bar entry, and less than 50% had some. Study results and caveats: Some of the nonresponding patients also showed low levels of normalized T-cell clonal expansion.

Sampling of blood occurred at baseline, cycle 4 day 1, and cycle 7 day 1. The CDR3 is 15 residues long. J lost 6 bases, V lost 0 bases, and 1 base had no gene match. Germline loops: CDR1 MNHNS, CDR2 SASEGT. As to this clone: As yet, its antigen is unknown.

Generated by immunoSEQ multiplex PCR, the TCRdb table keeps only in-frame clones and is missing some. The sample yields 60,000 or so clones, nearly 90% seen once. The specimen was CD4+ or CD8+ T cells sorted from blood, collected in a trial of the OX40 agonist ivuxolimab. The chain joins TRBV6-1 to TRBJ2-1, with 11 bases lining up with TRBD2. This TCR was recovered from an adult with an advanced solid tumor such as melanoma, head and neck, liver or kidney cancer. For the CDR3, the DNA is TGTGCCAGCAGTGAAGCTAGCGGGGGGGCCAATGAGCAGTTCTTC. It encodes CASSEASGGANEQFF.